Detailed here is one TCR beta chain. The target antigen is unknown. The PCR used 60 Vbeta and 13 Jbeta primers. Libraries were prepared by immunoSEQ multiplex PCR; TCRdb keeps only in-frame clonotypes and omits some of them. This sample has over 75,000 clones, with under 80% found just once. The data are from a study of cytomegalovirus exposure and HLA in healthy donors. General observations from the study: Certain sequence variants were highly shared and formed a cluster, and this cluster was likely a sequencing artifact. In a later analysis, most CMV-associated TCR beta chains appeared HLA-restricted.

The CDR3 length is 13 residues. Germline lookup yields CDR1 GTSNPN and CDR2 SVGIG (reference sequence). V dropped 5 bases and J dropped 8; count of bases not matched to a gene: 11. The chain uses TRBV30 and TRBJ1-2; the match to TRBD1 covers 7 bases. Sequences were obtained from PBMCs. The receptor comes from a man aged 50 or older in good health and CMV-seropositive. As DNA, the CDR3 is TGTGCCTGGGGTACCGGGACAGCTCAAGGCTACACCTTC. Protein sequence: CAWGTGTAQGYTF. Drawing the rest from reference TRBV30 and TRBJ1-2, the complete variable domain is SQTIHQWPATLVQPVGSPLSLECTVEGTSNPNLYWYRQAAGRGLQLLFYSVGIGQISSEVPQNLSASRPQDRQFILSSKKLLLSDSGFYLCAWGTGTAQGYTFGSGTRLTVV.